This TCR beta chain derives from a study of CD4+ T cells in melanoma. Remarks on this clone: The target antigen is unknown.

Findings and caveats of the study: A reported correlation linked neoantigen-specific CD4+ T cells to CD8+, macrophage and B cell function. In melanoma, neoantigen-specific CD4+ T cells reportedly differed in differentiation state.

Sequenced by immunoSEQ multiplex PCR; TCRdb stores in-frame clones only, minus some. The sample lists 140,000 or so clones, over 90% occurring once. Trimming took off 5 bases at V and 6 bases at J, with 11 bases between the two ends. The V gene's germline CDR1 is SGHRS and CDR2 YFSETQ. This CDR3 spans 13 amino acids. The TCR originated in a human donor with melanoma. V and J are TRBV5-1 and TRBJ1-4, with a possible D match to TRBD1 (6 bases). The CDR3 DNA follows: TGCGCCAGCAGACAGGGCCCGGATGAAAAACTGTTTTTT. Residues: CASRQGPDEKLFF.